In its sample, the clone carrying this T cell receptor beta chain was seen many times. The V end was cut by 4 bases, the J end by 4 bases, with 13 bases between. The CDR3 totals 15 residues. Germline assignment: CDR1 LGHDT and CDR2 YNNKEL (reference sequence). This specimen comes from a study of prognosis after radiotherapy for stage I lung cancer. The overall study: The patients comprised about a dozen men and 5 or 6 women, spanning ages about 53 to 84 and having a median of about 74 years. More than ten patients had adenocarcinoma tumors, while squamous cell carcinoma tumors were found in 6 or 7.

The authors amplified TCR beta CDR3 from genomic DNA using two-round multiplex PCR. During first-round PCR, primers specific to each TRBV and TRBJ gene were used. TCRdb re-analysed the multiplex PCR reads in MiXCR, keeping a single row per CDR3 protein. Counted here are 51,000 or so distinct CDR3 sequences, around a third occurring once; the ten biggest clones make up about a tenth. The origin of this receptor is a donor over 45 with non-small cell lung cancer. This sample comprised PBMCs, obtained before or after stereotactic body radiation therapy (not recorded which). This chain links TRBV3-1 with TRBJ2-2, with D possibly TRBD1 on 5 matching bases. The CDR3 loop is CASSPWGQSTGELFF. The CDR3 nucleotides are TGTGCCAGCAGCCCCTGGGGCCAGAGCACCGGGGAGCTGTTTTTT.